These 3 T cell receptor beta chains share one sample of origin, sequenced in a study of shared clonotypes between healthy human individuals (dated by TCRdb to the early 2020s). Libraries were built with the immunoSEQ multiplex PCR assay. TCRdb obtained this table from immuneACCESS and retained in-frame rearrangements with V and J assigned. These tables miss some clones; where compared with another copy, unresolved V genes account for less than half of the shortfall, and the remainder is unexplained. This sample is represented by 1.4 million to 1.5 million clones; approximately 96% of them were singletons. The ten largest clones capture approximately 1.2% of the sample. Sequencing was carried out using naive CD4+ T cells sorted from blood. The sample's cell subset or site label, decoded: CD45RA+ positively selected. These receptors were collected from a man younger than 45 in good health.

Note on this clone: Other nucleotide sequences from this sample produce the same CDR3. The chain is built from TRBV29-1 and TRBJ1-5; 10 bases line up with TRBD1. The V and J ends lost 7 bases and 4 bases, in that order; junction bases with no gene match: 4. The length of the CDR3 is 13 residues. Germline V lookup: CDR1 SQVTM, CDR2 ANQGSEA. CDR3 bases: TGCAGCGCTGGGACAGGGGCGAATCAGCCCCAGCATTTT. It encodes CSAGTGANQPQHF.

The V gene is TRBV11-2, the J gene TRBJ2-1; 7 bases agree with TRBD1. After removal of 6 bases from V and 2 bases from J, the junction contained 7 bases not matched to a gene. CDR1 is SGHAT, CDR2 FQNNGV, per germline. CDR3 length: 15 residues. This chain's CDR3 is CASSESGTAYNEQFF. CDR3 nucleotide sequence: TGTGCCAGCAGTGAATCCGGGACAGCCTACAATGAGCAGTTCTTC.

The chain has TRBV27 and TRBJ1-5, with TRBD1 matching 7 bases. J lost 0 bases, V lost 7 bases, and 9 bases had no gene match. Germline CDR1 and CDR2: MNHEY and SMNVEV (reference sequence). The CDR3 has 16 residues. CDR3 DNA: TGTGCCAGCACTGAAGGGACAGCATATAGCAATCAGCCCCAGCATTTT. Translated, it gives CASTEGTAYSNQPQHF.